This passage covers 6 T cell receptor beta chains from one sample sequenced in a study of T-cell reconstitution after alpha-beta-depleted transplantation in children (dated by TCRdb to 2016 to 2017). This sample's treatment or condition label indicates: allogeneic hematopoietic cell transplantation with graft depleted of TCRalphabeta T cells and CD19 B cells. Libraries came from PCR. The sequencer was an Illumina HiSeq 2500. TCR libraries were prepared with molecular barcoding, using unique molecular identifiers to normalize TCRbeta repertoire quantification. TCRdb reanalyzed the raw reads on its own, using fastp at Q25 for trimming and MiXCR for clone calling, and kept in-frame beta chains. Each CDR3 protein gets just one entry, which takes the most common genes and DNA from the rows behind it. This sample lists fewer than 500,000 distinct CDR3 sequences; approximately 42% were detected once. 25% to 30% of the sample is held by the ten biggest clonotypes.

Sequences were derived from PBMCs, sampled before TCRalphabeta/CD19-depleted stem cell transplant. Every receptor here comes from a girl aged 2-15 years with aplastic anemia, due to receive a stem cell transplant.

The V and J genes are TRBV10-2 and TRBJ2-3, with TRBD1 identical over 7 bases. The germline gives CDR1 WSHSY, CDR2 SAAADI. Trimming at V came to 8 bases and at J to 1 base, leaving 12 bases not matched to a gene. This CDR3 is built from 16 residues. This CDR3 is CASAEYRGVRTDTQYF. CDR3 DNA sequence: TGCGCCAGCGCCGAATACAGGGGAGTACGCACAGATACGCAGTATTTT.

This chain connects TRBV5-1 to TRBJ2-5; TRBD2 matches 7 bases. Germline CDR1 reads SGHRS; CDR2 reads YFSETQ. This CDR3 is 15 amino acids long. The ends lost 1 base at V and 1 base at J; junction bases unmatched: 4. In DNA, the CDR3 is TGCGCCAGCAGCTTGCCCCGCGGGGGCCAAGAGACCCAGTACTTC. Translating it yields CASSLPRGGQETQYF.

This clonotype was recorded at least ten times. The chain joins TRBV10-3 to TRBJ2-7, with a weak D call TRBD2 (6 bases). V lost 3 bases and J lost 7, with 16 bases in between. Germline CDR1 and CDR2: ENHRY and SYGVKD. The CDR3 covers 14 residues. The chain's CDR3 is CAISDGVAVSEQYF. Here the CDR3 DNA reads TGTGCCATCAGTGATGGGGTAGCGGTGTCAGAGCAGTACTTC.

V and J are TRBV10-3 and TRBJ2-1; no clear D. The V end was cut by 3 bases, the J end by 5 bases, with 5 bases between. Germline CDR1 ENHRY, CDR2 SYGVKD. The length of the CDR3 is 12 residues. In DNA form, the CDR3 reads TGTGCCATCAGTGATTCTAACAATGAGCAGTTCTTC. This encodes CAISDSNNEQFF.

About this clonotype itself: The CDR3 ends on some other residue instead of the conserved phenylalanine or tryptophan, so this is likely a read error. The chain links TRBV6-1 to TRBJ1-5; possible D gene TRBD1, 5 bases. CDR1 MNHNS and CDR2 SASEGT come from the germline V gene. The CDR3 totals 15 residues. V dropped 6 bases and J dropped 7 bases, with 19 bases sitting between them. Written as DNA, the CDR3 is TGTGCCAGCAGCCCCCGGGACGGGGCAGCACAGCCCCAGCATTAT. Amino acid sequence: CASSPRDGAAQPQHY.

The sample holds many counts of this clonotype. J is TRBJ2-4 and V is TRBV4-3; the D gene is possibly TRBD2 (5 bases). V gave up 2 bases and J gave up 1 base, with 12 bases separating them. The CDR3 has 16 residues. Germline CDR1 reads LGHNA; CDR2 reads YSLEER. The CDR3 DNA reads TGCGCCAGCAGCCAAAACGGGATCGGGGCCAAAAACATTCAGTACTTC. This gives the protein CASSQNGIGAKNIQYF.